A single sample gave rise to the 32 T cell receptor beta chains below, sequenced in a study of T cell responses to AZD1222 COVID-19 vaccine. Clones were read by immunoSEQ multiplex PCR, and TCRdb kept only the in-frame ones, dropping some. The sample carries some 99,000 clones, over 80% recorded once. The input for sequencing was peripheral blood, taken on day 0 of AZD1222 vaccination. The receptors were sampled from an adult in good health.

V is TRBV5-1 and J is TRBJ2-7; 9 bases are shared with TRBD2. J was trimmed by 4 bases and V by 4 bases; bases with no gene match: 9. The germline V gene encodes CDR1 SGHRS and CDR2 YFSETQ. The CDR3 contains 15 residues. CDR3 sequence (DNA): TGCGCCAGCAGCCCCGGTGGTAGCGGGAGATACGAGCAGTACTTC. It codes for CASSPGGSGRYEQYF. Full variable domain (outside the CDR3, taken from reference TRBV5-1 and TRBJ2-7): KAGVTQTPRYLIKTRGQQVTLSCSPISGHRSVSWYQQTPGQGLQFLFEYFSETQRNKGNFPGRFSGRQFSNSRSEMNVSTLELGDSALYLCASSPGGSGRYEQYFGPGTRLTVT.

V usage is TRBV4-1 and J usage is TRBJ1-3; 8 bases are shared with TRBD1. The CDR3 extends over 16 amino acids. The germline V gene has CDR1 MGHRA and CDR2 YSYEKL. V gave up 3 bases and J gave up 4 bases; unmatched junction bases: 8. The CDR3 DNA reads TGCGCCAGCAGCCAGACTCAGGGGGCGAGGGGAAACACCATATATTTT. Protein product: CASSQTQGARGNTIYF.

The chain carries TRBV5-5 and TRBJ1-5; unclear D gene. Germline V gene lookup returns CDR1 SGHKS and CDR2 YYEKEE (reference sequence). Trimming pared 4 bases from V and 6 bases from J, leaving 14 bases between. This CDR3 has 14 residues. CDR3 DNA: TGTGCCAGCAGCCCGACGCCACAGTTTCAGCCCCAGCATTTT. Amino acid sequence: CASSPTPQFQPQHF.

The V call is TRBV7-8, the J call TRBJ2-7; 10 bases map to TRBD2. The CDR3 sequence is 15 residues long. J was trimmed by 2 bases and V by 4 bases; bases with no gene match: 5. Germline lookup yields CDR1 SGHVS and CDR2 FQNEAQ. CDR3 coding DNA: TGTGCCAGCAGCTACCTCAGCGGGGGGGCCTACGAGCAGTACTTC. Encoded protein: CASSYLSGGAYEQYF. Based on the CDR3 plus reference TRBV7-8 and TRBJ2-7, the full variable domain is GAGVSQSPRYKVAKRGQDVALRCDPISGHVSLFWYQQALGQGPEFLTYFQNEAQLDKSGLPSDRFFAERPEGSVSTLKIQRTQQEDSAVYLCASSYLSGGAYEQYFGPGTRLTVT.

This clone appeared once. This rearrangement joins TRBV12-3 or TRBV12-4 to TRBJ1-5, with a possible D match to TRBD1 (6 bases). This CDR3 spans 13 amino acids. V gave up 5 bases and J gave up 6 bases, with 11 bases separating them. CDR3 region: CASSLQGVQPQHF. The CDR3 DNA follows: TGTGCCAGCAGTCTACAGGGAGTTCAGCCCCAGCATTTT.

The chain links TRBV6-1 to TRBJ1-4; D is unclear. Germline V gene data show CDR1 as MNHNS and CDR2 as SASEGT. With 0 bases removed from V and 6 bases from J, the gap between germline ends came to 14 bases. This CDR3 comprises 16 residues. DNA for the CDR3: TGTGCCAGCAGTGAAGCTAGGAGGTGGGCAGATGAAAAACTGTTTTTT. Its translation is CASSEARRWADEKLFF.

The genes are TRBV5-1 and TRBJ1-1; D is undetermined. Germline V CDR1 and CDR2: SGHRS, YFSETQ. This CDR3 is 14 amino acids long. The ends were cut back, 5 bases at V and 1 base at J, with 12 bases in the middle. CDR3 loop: CASSSHPGNTEAFF. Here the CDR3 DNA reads TGCGCCAGCAGTAGTCACCCGGGGAACACTGAAGCTTTCTTT.

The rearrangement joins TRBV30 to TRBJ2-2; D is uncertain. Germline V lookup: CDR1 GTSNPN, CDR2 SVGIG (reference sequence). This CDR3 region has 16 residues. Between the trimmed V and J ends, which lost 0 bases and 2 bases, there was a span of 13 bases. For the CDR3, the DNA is TGTGCCTGGAGTGTAACGGCAGGTGGAAACACCGGGGAGCTGTTTTTT. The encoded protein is CAWSVTAGGNTGELFF.

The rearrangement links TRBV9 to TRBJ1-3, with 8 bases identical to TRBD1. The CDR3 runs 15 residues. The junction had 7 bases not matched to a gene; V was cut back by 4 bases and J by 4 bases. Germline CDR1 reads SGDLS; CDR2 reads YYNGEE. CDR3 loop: CASSPRQGSGNTIYF. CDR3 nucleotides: TGTGCCAGCAGCCCCCGACAGGGGTCAGGAAACACCATATATTTT.

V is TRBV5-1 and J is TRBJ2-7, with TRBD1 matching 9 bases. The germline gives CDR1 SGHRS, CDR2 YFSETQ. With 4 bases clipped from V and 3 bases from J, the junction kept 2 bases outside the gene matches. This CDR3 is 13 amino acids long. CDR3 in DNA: TGCGCCAGCAGCGGGACAGGGAGCTACGAGCAGTACTTC. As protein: CASSGTGSYEQYF.

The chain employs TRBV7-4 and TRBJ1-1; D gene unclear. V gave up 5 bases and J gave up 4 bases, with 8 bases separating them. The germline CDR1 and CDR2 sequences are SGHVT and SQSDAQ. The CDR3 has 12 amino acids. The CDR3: CASSEKPTEAFF. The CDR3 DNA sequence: TGTGCCAGCAGCGAAAAGCCCACTGAAGCTTTCTTT.

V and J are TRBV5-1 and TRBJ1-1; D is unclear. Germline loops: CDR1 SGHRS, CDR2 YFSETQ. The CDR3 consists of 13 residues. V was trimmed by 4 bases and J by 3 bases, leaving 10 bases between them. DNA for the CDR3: TGCGCCAGCAGCCTCACAGAAGACACTGAAGCTTTCTTT. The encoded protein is CASSLTEDTEAFF.

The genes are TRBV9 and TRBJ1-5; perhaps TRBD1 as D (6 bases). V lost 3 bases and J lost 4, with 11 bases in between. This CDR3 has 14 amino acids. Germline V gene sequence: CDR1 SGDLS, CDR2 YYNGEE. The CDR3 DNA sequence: TGTGCCAGCAGCGCGGGGGGGACAAATCAGCCCCAGCATTTT. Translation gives CASSAGGTNQPQHF.

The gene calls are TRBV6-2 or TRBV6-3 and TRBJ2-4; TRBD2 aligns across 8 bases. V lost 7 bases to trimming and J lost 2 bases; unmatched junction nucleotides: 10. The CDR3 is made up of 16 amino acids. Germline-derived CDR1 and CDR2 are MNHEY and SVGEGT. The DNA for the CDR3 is TGTGCCAGCACCCCTGCGGGGGGCGCGACCAAAAACATTCAGTACTTC. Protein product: CASTPAGGATKNIQYF.

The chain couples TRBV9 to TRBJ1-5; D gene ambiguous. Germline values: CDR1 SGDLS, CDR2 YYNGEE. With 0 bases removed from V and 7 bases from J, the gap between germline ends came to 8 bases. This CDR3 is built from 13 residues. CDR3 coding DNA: TGTGCCAGCAGCGTAGATCCAGGACAGCCCCAGCATTTT. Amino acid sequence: CASSVDPGQPQHF.

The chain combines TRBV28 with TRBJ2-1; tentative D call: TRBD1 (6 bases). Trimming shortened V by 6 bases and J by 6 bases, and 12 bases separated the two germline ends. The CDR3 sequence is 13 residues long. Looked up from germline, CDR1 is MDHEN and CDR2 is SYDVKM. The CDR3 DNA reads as TGTGCCAGCAGGCCTACAGGGATCAATGAGCAGTTCTTC. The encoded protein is CASRPTGINEQFF.

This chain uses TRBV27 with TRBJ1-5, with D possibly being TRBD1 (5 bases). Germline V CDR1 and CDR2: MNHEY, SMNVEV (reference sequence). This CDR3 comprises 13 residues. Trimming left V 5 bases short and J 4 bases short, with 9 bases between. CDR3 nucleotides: TGTGCCAGCAGTCGGGGGGTAAATCAGCCCCAGCATTTT. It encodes CASSRGVNQPQHF.

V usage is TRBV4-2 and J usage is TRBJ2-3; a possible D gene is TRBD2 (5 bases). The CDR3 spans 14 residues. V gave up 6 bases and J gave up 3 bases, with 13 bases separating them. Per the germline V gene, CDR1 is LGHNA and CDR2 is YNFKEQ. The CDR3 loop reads CASSPLDSTDTQYF. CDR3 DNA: TGTGCCAGCAGTCCCCTGGACTCGACAGATACGCAGTATTTT.

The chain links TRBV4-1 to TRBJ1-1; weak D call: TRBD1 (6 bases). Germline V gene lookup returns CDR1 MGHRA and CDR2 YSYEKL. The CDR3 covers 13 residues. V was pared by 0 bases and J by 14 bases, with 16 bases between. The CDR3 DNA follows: TGCGCCAGCAGCCAAGAACCGAGGGGGTCAGCGTTCTTT. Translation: CASSQEPRGSAFF.

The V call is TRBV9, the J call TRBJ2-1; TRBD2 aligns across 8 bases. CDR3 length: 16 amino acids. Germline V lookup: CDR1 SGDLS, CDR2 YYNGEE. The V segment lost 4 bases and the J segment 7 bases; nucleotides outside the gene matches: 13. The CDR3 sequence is CASSPGALAVLNEQFF. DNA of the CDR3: TGTGCCAGCAGCCCCGGGGCACTAGCGGTTTTGAATGAGCAGTTCTTC.

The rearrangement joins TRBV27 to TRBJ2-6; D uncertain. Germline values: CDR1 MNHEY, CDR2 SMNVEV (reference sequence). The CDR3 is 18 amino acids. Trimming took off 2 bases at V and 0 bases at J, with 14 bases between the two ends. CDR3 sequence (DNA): TGTGCCAGCAGTTTAAGTTGGGCCACGGCCTCTGGGGCCAACGTCCTGACTTTC. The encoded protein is CASSLSWATASGANVLTF.

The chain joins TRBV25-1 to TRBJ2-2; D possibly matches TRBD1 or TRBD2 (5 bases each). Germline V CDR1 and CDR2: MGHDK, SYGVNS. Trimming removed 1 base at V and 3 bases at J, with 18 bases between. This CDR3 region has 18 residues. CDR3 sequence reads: CASSESSGAGSHTGELFF. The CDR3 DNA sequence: TGTGCCAGCAGTGAATCATCCGGGGCAGGGTCGCACACCGGGGAGCTGTTTTTT.

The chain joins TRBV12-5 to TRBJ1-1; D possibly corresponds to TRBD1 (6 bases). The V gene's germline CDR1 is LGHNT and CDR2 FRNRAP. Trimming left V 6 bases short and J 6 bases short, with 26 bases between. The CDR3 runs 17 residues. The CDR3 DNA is TGTGCTAGTGGCCCCCAGGGGACCCCTGTTGAGATCGCTGAAGCTTTCTTT. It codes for CASGPQGTPVEIAEAFF.

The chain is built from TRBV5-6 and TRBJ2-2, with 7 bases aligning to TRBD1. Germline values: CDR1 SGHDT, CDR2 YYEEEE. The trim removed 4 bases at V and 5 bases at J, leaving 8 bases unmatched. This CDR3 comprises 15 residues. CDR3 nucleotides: TGTGCCAGCAGCCTGGGGGCAGGGGGAACCGGGGAGCTGTTTTTT. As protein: CASSLGAGGTGELFF.

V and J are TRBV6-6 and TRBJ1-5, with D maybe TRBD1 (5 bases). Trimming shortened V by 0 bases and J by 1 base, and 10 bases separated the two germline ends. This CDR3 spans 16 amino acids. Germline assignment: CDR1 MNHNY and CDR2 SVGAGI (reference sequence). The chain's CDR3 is CASSYSGDVSNQPQHF. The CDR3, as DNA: TGTGCCAGCAGTTACTCTGGGGACGTGAGCAATCAGCCCCAGCATTTT.

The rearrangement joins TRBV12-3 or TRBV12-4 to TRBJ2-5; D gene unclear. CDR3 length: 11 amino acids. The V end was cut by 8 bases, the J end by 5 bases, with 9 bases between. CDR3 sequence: CASSIGETQYF. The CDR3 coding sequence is TGTGCCAGCTCCATAGGGGAGACCCAGTACTTC.

The CDR3 loop reads CASSSLPGPSYEQYF. DNA for the CDR3: TGCGCCAGCAGTAGCCTCCCCGGTCCCTCCTACGAGCAGTACTTC. The rearrangement links TRBV5-1 to TRBJ2-7; D ambiguous. CDR3 length: 15 amino acids. Between the trimmed V and J ends, which lost 5 bases and 0 bases, there was a span of 15 bases. Germline lookup yields CDR1 SGHRS and CDR2 YFSETQ. Supplemented by reference TRBV5-1 and TRBJ2-7, the full variable domain reads KAGVTQTPRYLIKTRGQQVTLSCSPISGHRSVSWYQQTPGQGLQFLFEYFSETQRNKGNFPGRFSGRQFSNSRSEMNVSTLELGDSALYLCASSSLPGPSYEQYFGPGTRLTVT.

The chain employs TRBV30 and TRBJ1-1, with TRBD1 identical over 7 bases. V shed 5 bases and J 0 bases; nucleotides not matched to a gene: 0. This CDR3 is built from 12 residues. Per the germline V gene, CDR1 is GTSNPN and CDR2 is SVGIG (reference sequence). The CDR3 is CAWGTVNTEAFF. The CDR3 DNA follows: TGTGCCTGGGGGACAGTGAACACTGAAGCTTTCTTT.

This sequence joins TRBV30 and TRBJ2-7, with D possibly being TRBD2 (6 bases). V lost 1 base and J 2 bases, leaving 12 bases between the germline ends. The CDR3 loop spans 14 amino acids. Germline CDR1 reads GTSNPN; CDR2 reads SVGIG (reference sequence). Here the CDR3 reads CAWSDGRWTYEQYF. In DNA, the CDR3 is TGTGCCTGGAGTGACGGGAGATGGACCTACGAGCAGTACTTC.

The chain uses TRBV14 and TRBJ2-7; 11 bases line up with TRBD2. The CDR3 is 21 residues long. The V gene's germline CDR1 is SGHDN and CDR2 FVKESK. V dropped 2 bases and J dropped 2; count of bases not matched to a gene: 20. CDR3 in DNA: TGTGCCAGCAGCCAATCGTACATGGGTTTGACTAGCGGGATTCCCGCCTACGAGCAGTACTTC. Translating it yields CASSQSYMGLTSGIPAYEQYF.

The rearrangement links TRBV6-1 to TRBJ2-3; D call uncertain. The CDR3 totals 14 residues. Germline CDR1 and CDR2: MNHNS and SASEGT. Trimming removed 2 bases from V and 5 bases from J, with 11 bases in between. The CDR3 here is CASSEYDRGDTQYF. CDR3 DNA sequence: TGTGCCAGCAGTGAATACGACCGTGGAGATACGCAGTATTTT.

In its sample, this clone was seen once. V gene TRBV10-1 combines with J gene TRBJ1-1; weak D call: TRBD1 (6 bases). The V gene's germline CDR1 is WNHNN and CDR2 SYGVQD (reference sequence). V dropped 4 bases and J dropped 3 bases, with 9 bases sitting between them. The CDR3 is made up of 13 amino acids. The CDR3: CASSVQGHTEAFF. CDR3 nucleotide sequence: TGCGCCAGCAGTGTACAGGGTCACACTGAAGCTTTCTTT.